The table lists the clone carrying this T cell receptor beta chain with a count of one. Its antigen is not identified. Primers used in a second PCR of roughly 7 to 11 cycles were a sample-barcoded 5' primer and a J-beta primer mix. Researchers report that each sample yielded at least 3 million CDR3-containing paired-end reads. TCRdb re-called the 5' RACE reads through MiXCR, storing one row per CDR3 protein. The data contain about 1.4 million distinct CDR3 sequences, 59% of them seen just once; the ten biggest clones take up 6.5% to 8.5%. The data were taken from a study of blood T cells in healthy people across ages. Study-level points and caveats: The recorded TCR beta diversity per million T cells decreased in a roughly linear manner with age.

Isolation recovered at least 6 million PBMCs from every sample. The authors extracted at least 6 micrograms of total RNA per sample. The CDR3 is 18 residues long. V lost 0 bases and J 7 bases, leaving 21 bases between the germline ends. Germline-derived CDR1 and CDR2 are MGHRA and YSYEKL. The TCR was taken from a man aged 18-30 years in good health. The chain employs TRBV4-1 and TRBJ2-2; D gene ambiguous. The sequencing input was blood. The DNA for the CDR3 is TGCGCCAGCAGCCAAGATCCTGGTGAACGAGCGCGGTACGGGGAGCTGTTTTTT. Translating gives CASSQDPGERARYGELFF.